This entry lists 23 T cell receptor beta chains sequenced from one sample in a study of spatial heterogeneity in lung cancer. TCRdb itself ran the 5' RACE reads through MiXCR, one entry per CDR3 protein. This sample has 10,000 to 15,000 distinct CDR3 sequences, with 3.5% to 4% found just once. Time point denoted: sample taken at primary tumor resection. Sequenced material: PBMCs, taken at surgery. The receptors shown here come from a male donor with early-stage non-small cell lung cancer.

This chain joins TRBV7-6 and TRBJ2-5; 9 bases line up with TRBD1. Germline CDR1 and CDR2: SGHVS and FNYEAQ. The CDR3 spans 17 residues. The V segment lost 0 bases and the J segment 1 base; nucleotides outside the gene matches: 6. CDR3 protein: CASSLARTGASQETQYF. Here the CDR3 DNA reads TGTGCCAGCAGCTTAGCTAGGACAGGGGCTAGCCAAGAGACCCAGTACTTC.

In its sample, this clonotype was seen many times. The V gene is TRBV12-3 or TRBV12-4, the J gene TRBJ2-7; 11 bases fit TRBD2. The CDR3 runs to 13 residues. J gave up 7 bases and V 6 bases, and 5 bases lay outside the gene matches. CDR3 bases: TGTGCCAGCAGCTCGGGACTAGCGGTTGAGCAGTACTTC. This translates into CASSSGLAVEQYF.

This clonotype was seen many times. The CDR3, as DNA: TGTGCCAGCAGCCCCCCGGGGGTAGTGGGCTACATTCAGTACTTC. Its translation: CASSPPGVVGYIQYF. The chain combines TRBV7-2 with TRBJ2-4, with D possibly being TRBD2 (6 bases). The CDR3 is 15 residues long. Germline values: CDR1 SGHTA, CDR2 FQGNSA. V was clipped by 5 bases and J by 8 bases, with 19 bases between them.

The table lists this clonotype with many counts. The chain combines TRBV28 with TRBJ2-2; D unclear. From germline, CDR1 is MDHEN and CDR2 SYDVKM. CDR3 length: 13 residues. V was cut by 11 bases and J by 1 base, with 11 bases left in between. CDR3 residues: CAGSVGNTGELFF. As DNA, the CDR3 is TGTGCCGGTAGTGTTGGGAACACCGGGGAGCTGTTTTTT.

This clonotype has a count of ten or more. The chain has TRBV19 and TRBJ1-5; possible D gene TRBD1, 6 bases. Trimming stripped 5 bases from V and 5 bases from J, with 16 bases between. The CDR3 is made up of 15 amino acids. From germline, CDR1 is LNHDA and CDR2 SQIVND (reference sequence). The CDR3 DNA reads as TGTGCCAGTAGTCCGGACAGAAGGGGTTATCAGCCCCAGCATTTT. As protein: CASSPDRRGYQPQHF.

The chain links TRBV9 to TRBJ2-5; 11 bases match TRBD2. Looked up from germline, CDR1 is SGDLS and CDR2 is YYNGEE. The CDR3 has 18 amino acids. Trimming cost V 5 bases and J 5 bases; bases outside gene matches: 17. The CDR3 DNA reads TGTGCCAGCAGTGAGAAGGGGACTAGCGGTCGCTTGCGGGAGACCCAGTACTTC. As protein: CASSEKGTSGRLRETQYF.

This clonotype was seen ten or more times. The V gene is TRBV5-1, the J gene TRBJ2-5, with 7 bases lining up with TRBD1. The CDR3 loop spans 14 amino acids. The V and J ends lost 4 bases and 5 bases, in that order; junction bases with no gene match: 8. CDR1 and CDR2 (germline): SGHRS, YFSETQ. The CDR3 bases are TGCGCCAGCAGCATAGACAGGGCGTCGGAGACCCAGTACTTC. This sequence encodes CASSIDRASETQYF.

This clonotype occurred many times. The genes are TRBV7-8 and TRBJ2-7, with D possibly TRBD1 on 5 matching bases. There are 13 residues in the CDR3. The V gene lost 5 bases and the J gene lost 6 bases, with 14 bases spanning the gap. The germline V gene has CDR1 SGHVS and CDR2 FQNEAQ. The CDR3 DNA sequence: TGTGCCAGCAGCCCCAGGGTTCATATCGAGCAGTACTTC. This gives the protein CASSPRVHIEQYF.

The CDR3 loop is CASSFRGLAADYEQYF. Here the CDR3 DNA reads TGTGCCAGCAGTTTCCGGGGACTAGCGGCAGATTACGAGCAGTACTTC. The rearrangement uses TRBV27 and TRBJ2-7; 11 nucleotides match TRBD2. Germline V CDR1 and CDR2: MNHEY, SMNVEV (reference sequence). V lost 3 bases to trimming and J lost 4 bases; unmatched junction nucleotides: 8. This CDR3 spans 16 amino acids.

The V gene is TRBV20-1, the J gene TRBJ2-2; 10 bases agree with TRBD2. The ends lost 5 bases at V and 2 bases at J; junction bases unmatched: 5. CDR3 length: 15 amino acids. The germline gives CDR1 DFQATT, CDR2 SNEGSKA (reference sequence). The CDR3 region has the DNA TGCAGTGCTCGGACTAGCGGCTCCAACACCGGGGAGCTGTTTTTT. Its translation: CSARTSGSNTGELFF.

This clonotype was counted many times. The chain combines TRBV7-9 with TRBJ2-3, with a tentative D call TRBD2 (6 bases). The CDR3 contains 15 residues. CDR1 is SEHNR and CDR2 is FQNEAQ in the germline V gene (reference sequence). The V end was cut by 5 bases, the J end by 1 base, with 13 bases between. The CDR3 sequence is CASSLFGGGTDTQYF. The CDR3 DNA follows: TGTGCCAGCAGCCTCTTCGGGGGAGGCACAGATACGCAGTATTTT.

This clonotype was counted a few times. The genes are TRBV7-2 and TRBJ1-6; no clear D. Germline CDR1 is SGHTA and CDR2 is FQGNSA. The CDR3 runs 17 residues. The ends were cut back, 2 bases at V and 3 bases at J, with 14 bases in the middle. As DNA, the CDR3 is TGTGCCAGCAGCTTATCCCGGCAGACTAACTATAATTCACCCCTCCACTTT. Its translation: CASSLSRQTNYNSPLHF.

The rearrangement links TRBV20-1 to TRBJ2-7; TRBD2 agrees at 10 bases. V lost 0 bases, J lost 0 bases, and 8 bases stayed unmatched. Germline CDR1 is DFQATT and CDR2 is SNEGSKA (reference sequence). There are 17 residues in the CDR3. In nucleotides, the CDR3 is TGCAGTGCTAGAGATGCTAGCGGGAGTAAAAGCTCCTACGAGCAGTACTTC. Translated: CSARDASGSKSSYEQYF.

This clonotype was detected ten times or more. At one end, the junction sequence differs from germline, possibly due to a read error. The gene calls are TRBV5-6 and TRBJ2-7; 12 positions match TRBD1. Germline V lookup: CDR1 SGHDT, CDR2 YYEEEE. The CDR3 extends over 16 amino acids. DNA for the CDR3: TGTGCCAGCAGCTTGCCGGGGACAGGGGGCTCCCACGAGCAGTACTTC. It specifies CASSLPGTGGSHEQYF.

This clonotype was picked up many times. The rearrangement joins TRBV9 to TRBJ2-5, with TRBD2 as a possible D gene (6 bases). CDR1 is SGDLS and CDR2 is YYNGEE in the germline V gene. V lost 4 bases to trimming and J lost 5 bases, with 12 bases between them. This CDR3 is 13 amino acids long. CDR3 residues: CASSQGAGETQYF. CDR3 bases: TGTGCCAGCAGCCAGGGTGCGGGGGAGACCCAGTACTTC.

This rearrangement joins TRBV20-1 to TRBJ1-4; 8 bases are a match to TRBD1. Germline V CDR1 and CDR2: DFQATT, SNEGSKA (reference sequence). The CDR3 has 13 residues. The V and J ends lost 5 bases and 5 bases, in that order; junction bases with no gene match: 4. CDR3 bases: TGCAGTGCTGCGGGGACAGGAAATGAAAAACTGTTTTTT. Residues: CSAAGTGNEKLFF.

This clonotype was found many times. V and J are TRBV20-1 and TRBJ2-5, with 8 bases that match TRBD1. CDR1 is DFQATT and CDR2 is SNEGSKA in the germline V gene (reference sequence). This CDR3 region has 15 residues. V was clipped by 0 bases and J by 3 bases; unmatched bases: 6. The CDR3 sequence is CSARDPQGGKETQYF. For the CDR3, the DNA is TGCAGTGCTAGAGATCCACAGGGGGGTAAAGAGACCCAGTACTTC.

By share, this clonotype ranks as medium-sized (0.01 to 0.1%). The genes are TRBV24-1 and TRBJ2-1; D call uncertain. CDR1 is KGHDR, CDR2 SFDVKD, per germline. Trimming took off 2 bases at V and 0 bases at J, with 7 bases between the two ends. This CDR3 contains 15 residues. As DNA, the CDR3 is TGTGCCACCAGTGATTCAGGTTCCTCCTACAATGAGCAGTTCTTC. Amino acid sequence: CATSDSGSSYNEQFF.

This clonotype has a count of ten or more. The chain couples TRBV5-1 to TRBJ1-2; 9 positions agree with TRBD1. Germline V lookup: CDR1 SGHRS, CDR2 YFSETQ. The ends lost 7 bases at V and 8 bases at J; junction bases unmatched: 9. This CDR3 has 13 residues. The CDR3 is CASRPRTGEGYTF. The CDR3 bases are TGCGCCAGCCGCCCCAGGACAGGGGAGGGCTACACCTTC.

This clonotype was counted ten times or more. In nucleotides, the CDR3 is TGTGCCAGCAGCAAAGGTGCGGTGGGGGAATTGTTGGAGACCCAGTACTTC. It is translated as CASSKGAVGELLETQYF. The chain carries TRBV21-1 and TRBJ2-5; TRBD1, the table's D call, was not compared with the DNA. TRBV21-1 is a pseudogene. This CDR3 has 17 amino acids.

This chain joins TRBV15 and TRBJ1-1; no definite D call. The CDR3 loop spans 15 amino acids. Germline values: CDR1 LNHNV, CDR2 YYDKDF (reference sequence). Trimming pared 3 bases from V and 2 bases from J, leaving 13 bases between. CDR3 bases: TGTGCCACCAGCAGGTGGGATAGCCGAAACACTGAAGCTTTCTTT. Encoded protein: CATSRWDSRNTEAFF.

This clonotype occurred many times. V usage is TRBV9 and J usage is TRBJ1-4; TRBD1 matches 10 bases. J was trimmed by 8 bases and V by 4 bases; bases with no gene match: 8. Germline V gene lookup returns CDR1 SGDLS and CDR2 YYNGEE. CDR3 length equals 15 residues. Written as DNA, the CDR3 is TGTGCCAGCAGCTGGACGGGACAGGGGAGCGAAAAACTGTTTTTT. This sequence encodes CASSWTGQGSEKLFF.

This clonotype has a count of ten or more. This chain joins TRBV10-3 and TRBJ1-5, with no clear D. This CDR3 region has 16 residues. V was trimmed by 0 bases and J by 6 bases, leaving 15 bases between them. Germline CDR1 ENHRY, CDR2 SYGVKD. The CDR3 here is CAISESAVDLGQPQHF. Here the CDR3 DNA reads TGTGCCATCAGTGAGTCGGCAGTGGATCTGGGTCAGCCCCAGCATTTT.